These 20 T cell receptor beta chains came from one sample sequenced in a study of identical twins. One entry per CDR3 protein, called by TCRdb with MiXCR from the 5' RACE reads. The sample shows fewer than 550,000 distinct CDR3 sequences, roughly 15% of them seen only once. This sample was also put to use in a study of yellow fever vaccine responses in identical twins.

The specimen was CD4+ T cells sorted from blood. The receptors originated from a woman aged 18-35 years in good health.

The chain has TRBV3-1 and TRBJ2-5, with D possibly matching TRBD2 (5 bases). The CDR3 has 14 amino acids. In germline, CDR1 is LGHDT, CDR2 YNNKEL (reference sequence). V gave up 5 bases and J gave up 5 bases, with 15 bases separating them. The CDR3 loop reads CASSYGGVKETQYF. CDR3 nucleotides: TGTGCCAGCAGCTACGGAGGCGTTAAGGAGACCCAGTACTTC.

This clonotype turned up a few times. This chain links TRBV18 with TRBJ2-3; D is undetermined. Germline loops: CDR1 KGHSH, CDR2 LQKENI. The ends were cut back, 3 bases at V and 6 bases at J, with 13 bases in the middle. The CDR3 runs to 14 residues. CDR3 sequence (DNA): TGTGCCAGCTCACCTTCGTCTAAAAGGGATACGCAGTATTTT. Amino acids: CASSPSSKRDTQYF.

V and J are TRBV11-2 and TRBJ2-7; 10 bases line up with TRBD1. With 5 bases clipped from V and 2 bases from J, the junction kept 3 bases outside the gene matches. The CDR3 is made up of 14 amino acids. Per the germline V gene, CDR1 is SGHAT and CDR2 is FQNNGV. CDR3 loop: CASSQGQGPYEQYV. The CDR3 DNA reads TGTGCCAGCAGCCAGGGACAGGGGCCCTACGAGCAGTACGTC.

The CDR3, as DNA: TGTGCCAGCAGCTACCGGGACAGAGTGATCGGGGAGCTGTTTTTT. This sequence encodes CASSYRDRVIGELFF. The genes are TRBV3-1 and TRBJ2-2; TRBD1 matches 7 bases. The CDR3 consists of 15 residues. Per germline, CDR1 LGHDT and CDR2 YNNKEL (reference sequence). The J segment lost 7 bases and the V segment lost 5 bases, leaving 10 bases of the junction unmatched.

The rearrangement uses TRBV29-1 and TRBJ2-3; 8 bases are shared with TRBD2. This CDR3 spans 15 amino acids. V gave up 1 base and J gave up 2 bases; unmatched junction bases: 5. CDR1 and CDR2 (germline): SQVTM, ANQGSEA. The CDR3 DNA reads as TGCAGCGTTGAAGTGAACGGGGGGGCCACAGATACGCAGTATTTT. This encodes CSVEVNGGATDTQYF.

The rearrangement joins TRBV6-1 to TRBJ2-6; D not certain. V was cut by 10 bases and J by 0 bases, with 10 bases left in between. The length of the CDR3 is 14 residues. The germline CDR1 and CDR2 sequences are MNHNS and SASEGT. The CDR3 coding sequence is TGTGCCATCAGACTGGTCTCTGGGGCCAACGTCCTGACTTTC. It encodes CAIRLVSGANVLTF.

CDR3 region: CASSFGLAGGTQYF. CDR3 DNA sequence: TGTGCCAGCAGCTTTGGACTAGCGGGGGGTACGCAGTATTTT. The chain has TRBV5-6 and TRBJ2-3; 14 bases are shared with TRBD2. CDR3 length: 14 amino acids. V lost 2 bases to trimming and J lost 8 bases; unmatched junction nucleotides: 1. Germline V lookup: CDR1 SGHDT, CDR2 YYEEEE.

This clonotype was counted a few times. The chain recombines TRBV12-3 or TRBV12-4 with TRBJ1-1; TRBD1 agrees at 10 bases. The CDR3 consists of 14 residues. V lost 7 bases and J lost 4; bases outside the gene matches: 6. Here the CDR3 reads CASTLGTGATEAFF. The DNA for the CDR3 is TGTGCCAGCACCCTCGGGACAGGGGCCACTGAAGCTTTCTTT.

This clonotype has a handful of counts. V is TRBV20-1 and J is TRBJ2-3, with 9 bases fitting TRBD2. Germline values: CDR1 DFQATT, CDR2 SNEGSKA (reference sequence). The CDR3 spans 16 residues. J was trimmed by 0 bases and V by 3 bases; bases with no gene match: 7. CDR3 DNA sequence: TGCAGTGCTAGGCGGGCTAGCGGGACTAGCACAGATACGCAGTATTTT. This codes for CSARRASGTSTDTQYF.

This clonotype was found a few times. This rearrangement joins TRBV3-1 to TRBJ2-1, with TRBD2 matching 16 bases. CDR3 size: 19 residues. Per germline, CDR1 LGHDT and CDR2 YNNKEL (reference sequence). The V gene end was trimmed by 2 bases and the J gene end by 4 bases; junction bases not matched to a gene: 8. CDR3 DNA sequence: TGTGCCAGCAGCCAATCCCCGGGACTAGCGGGGGGGCGGTACAATGAGCAGTTCTTC. Its protein is CASSQSPGLAGGRYNEQFF.

This clonotype was seen ten or more times. The rearrangement uses TRBV12-3 or TRBV12-4 and TRBJ2-4; no clear D gene. Trimming removed 1 base from V and 0 bases from J, with 10 bases in between. This CDR3 comprises 16 residues. CDR3: CASSLGLTVAKNIQYF. CDR3 DNA sequence: TGTGCCAGCAGTTTAGGGCTTACCGTAGCCAAAAACATTCAGTACTTC.

This chain joins TRBV29-1 and TRBJ2-2; the D gene is possibly TRBD2 (5 bases). This CDR3 comprises 15 residues. With 7 bases removed from V and 2 bases from J, the gap between germline ends came to 17 bases. Germline lookup yields CDR1 SQVTM and CDR2 ANQGSEA. This CDR3 reads CSARYAAENTGELFF. CDR3 sequence (DNA): TGCAGCGCCCGATACGCAGCGGAAAACACCGGGGAGCTGTTTTTT.

The chain has TRBV28 and TRBJ1-5; 9 bases fit TRBD1. Germline values: CDR1 MDHEN, CDR2 SYDVKM. The CDR3 extends over 16 amino acids. J was trimmed by 6 bases and V by 5 bases; bases with no gene match: 11. DNA for the CDR3: TGTGCCAGCAGTCCTTGGGTACAGGGGGCGGTTCAGCCCCAGCATTTT. Its translation: CASSPWVQGAVQPQHF.

The genes are TRBV6-1 and TRBJ1-2, with D hard to call. The germline V and J ends were trimmed by 4 bases and 4 bases, with 19 bases remaining between them. Germline loops: CDR1 MNHNS, CDR2 SASEGT. This CDR3 has 16 residues. Here the CDR3 reads CASSGPAGEGVYGYTF. The CDR3 coding sequence is TGTGCCAGCAGTGGGCCAGCTGGGGAAGGTGTCTATGGCTACACCTTC.

The genes are TRBV24-1 and TRBJ2-1; tentatively, D is TRBD1 (6 bases). CDR1 and CDR2 (germline): KGHDR, SFDVKD. CDR3 length: 14 amino acids. Deletions cut 6 bases from V and 6 bases from J, with 14 bases between. The chain's CDR3 is CATSLDRRTNEQFF. In nucleotides, the CDR3 is TGTGCCACCAGTCTCGACAGGCGCACCAATGAGCAGTTCTTC.

This clonotype was counted only a few times. The genes are TRBV12-3 or TRBV12-4 and TRBJ2-1; D not certain. With 2 bases removed from V and 0 bases from J, the gap between germline ends came to 14 bases. The CDR3 length is 17 residues. The CDR3 is CASSLFSSGSSYNEQFF. The CDR3 DNA sequence: TGTGCCAGCAGTTTATTTTCTTCAGGTAGCTCCTACAATGAGCAGTTCTTC.

V and J are TRBV29-1 and TRBJ1-2; D unclear. The CDR3 runs to 11 residues. In germline, CDR1 is SQVTM, CDR2 ANQGSEA. Trimming stripped 2 bases from V and 6 bases from J, with 7 bases between. CDR3 sequence reads: CSVEPGDGYTF. The CDR3 coding sequence is TGCAGCGTTGAACCGGGAGATGGCTACACCTTC.

The rearrangement uses TRBV20-1 and TRBJ2-3; D is possibly TRBD1 or TRBD2 (5 bases each). CDR1 is DFQATT and CDR2 is SNEGSKA in the germline V gene (reference sequence). The CDR3 runs to 11 residues. The CDR3 coding sequence is TGCACGAGGGGTGGCACAGATACGCAGTATTTT. This encodes CTRGGTDTQYF.

In its sample, this clonotype was seen a few times. V gene TRBV7-2 combines with J gene TRBJ2-5; no firm D call. CDR1 SGHTA and CDR2 FQGNSA come from the germline V gene. This CDR3 has 16 residues. The ends were cut back, 1 base at V and 3 bases at J, with 15 bases in the middle. CDR3 residues: CASSLGLPLTKETQYF. CDR3 nucleotides: TGTGCCAGCAGCTTAGGACTCCCCCTTACCAAAGAGACCCAGTACTTC.

This clonotype was counted ten times or more. The chain employs TRBV12-3 or TRBV12-4 and TRBJ2-1; D perhaps matches TRBD1 (6 bases). CDR3 size: 14 residues. The V end was cut by 3 bases, the J end by 5 bases, with 11 bases between. CDR3 residues: CASSLGQRNNEQFF. Here the CDR3 DNA reads TGTGCCAGCAGTTTGGGACAACGTAACAATGAGCAGTTCTTC.